Listed here is a single TCR beta chain. The data stem from a study of blood T cell repertoires in COVID-19. Background on the study: T cells, B-cell-depleted T cells, or PBMCs supplied cDNA or gDNA.

Trimming took 0 bases from V and 2 from J, leaving 8 bases between them. The CDR3 has 14 residues. Germline V gene sequence: CDR1 MNHEY, CDR2 SVGEGT. Original processing methods: Researchers report that nucleated cell counts were estimated from reference gene primer amplification. Using immunoSEQ multiplex PCR, the repertoire was profiled, and TCRdb retains in-frame clones only, with some absent. The DNA gave D and trimming, while V, J and clone size come from that table. This sample has under 200,000 clones, with around 77% found just once. The material sequenced was peripheral blood. The source is a man between 65 and 85 years old with active or convalescent COVID-19. V gene TRBV6-2 or TRBV6-3 combines with J gene TRBJ2-7; a weak D match, TRBD2 (6 bases). In nucleotides, the CDR3 is TGTGCCAGCAGTTACTCCGGGACTCCCTACGAGCAGTACTTC. It translates to CASSYSGTPYEQYF.